One sample yielded the 19 T cell receptor beta chains listed below, sequenced in a study of regulatory T cells in long-lasting Graves disease. Indicated time point: newly diagnosed GD, antithyroid drugs for less than 3 months. Generation of the TCR library employed RNA extracted from PBMCs. Arm-PCR with iRepertoire HTBI primers amplified the CDR3 regions for these TCR beta libraries. TCRdb fed the multiplex PCR reads into MiXCR, producing one record per CDR3 protein. The table shows about 530,000 distinct CDR3 sequences, with about 16% occurring only once. The same data also contributed to another study, on T cells in Graves' hyperthyroidism and ophthalmopathy.

The sample here was peripheral blood mononuclear cells (PBMCs), taken at new diagnosis, from a patient treated with antithyroid drugs. These receptors were taken from a woman aged 40-60 years with Graves disease.

The sample holds many counts of this clonotype. The chain joins TRBV3-1 to TRBJ2-3, with TRBD2 matching 9 bases. Germline V CDR1 and CDR2: LGHDT, YNNKEL (reference sequence). The CDR3 is 17 residues long. The V segment lost 6 bases and the J segment 0 bases; nucleotides outside the gene matches: 10. Here the CDR3 reads CASRPQSGGTSTDTQYF. CDR3 coding DNA: TGTGCCAGCAGACCCCAAAGCGGGGGGACTAGCACAGATACGCAGTATTTT.

V is TRBV7-2 and J is TRBJ2-7, with a tentative D call TRBD2 (5 bases). Trimming took off 3 bases at V and 5 bases at J, with 11 bases between the two ends. The CDR3 covers 13 residues. The germline V gene has CDR1 SGHTA and CDR2 FQGNSA. CDR3 DNA: TGTGCCAGCAGCTTCGGACTTGGTAACGAGCAGTACTTC. This translates into CASSFGLGNEQYF.

This clonotype was observed at least ten times. The V call is TRBV12-3 or TRBV12-4, the J call TRBJ2-3; D is ambiguous. Trimming left V 2 bases short and J 0 bases short, with 18 bases between. The CDR3 contains 18 residues. The CDR3 nucleotides are TGTGCCAGCAGTTTATGGGCGCCTCTTTTGTCTAGCACAGATACGCAGTATTTT. Its translation is CASSLWAPLLSSTDTQYF.

This clonotype came up many times. The V call is TRBV20-1, the J call TRBJ1-1, with D perhaps TRBD1 (5 bases). V lost 2 bases to trimming and J lost 5 bases, with 18 bases between them. In germline, CDR1 is DFQATT, CDR2 SNEGSKA (reference sequence). The length of the CDR3 is 15 residues. CDR3 in amino acids: CSARPEWGVRTEAFF. The CDR3 DNA follows: TGCAGTGCTAGACCCGAGTGGGGCGTGCGTACTGAAGCTTTCTTT.

This clonotype was found many times. The chain couples TRBV12-5 to TRBJ2-1; the D call may be TRBD1 or TRBD2 (5 bases each). Between the trimmed V and J ends, which lost 1 base and 12 bases, there was a span of 19 bases. The CDR3 runs 15 residues. Germline values: CDR1 LGHNT, CDR2 FRNRAP. As DNA, the CDR3 is TGTGCTAGTGGTTTGGACTCCTCGGGGCATCCAACGCAGTTCTTC. It yields the protein CASGLDSSGHPTQFF.

J is TRBJ2-3 and V is TRBV5-1; D is uncertain. Between the trimmed V and J ends, which lost 0 bases and 0 bases, there was a span of 8 bases. The CDR3 covers 15 residues. Germline CDR1 SGHRS, CDR2 YFSETQ. CDR3 residues: CASSLVVTSTDTQYF. The CDR3 nucleotides are TGCGCCAGCAGCTTGGTAGTGACTAGCACAGATACGCAGTATTTT.

This clonotype was counted ten times or more. The rearrangement joins TRBV30 to TRBJ1-2, with D hard to call. With 3 bases removed from V and 0 bases from J, the gap between germline ends came to 8 bases. This CDR3 has 13 residues. The V gene's germline CDR1 is GTSNPN and CDR2 SVGIG (reference sequence). This CDR3 is CAWRDRANYGYTF. The CDR3 DNA reads as TGTGCCTGGAGGGACCGGGCTAACTATGGCTACACCTTC.

This clonotype was picked up many times. The V and J genes are TRBV2 and TRBJ1-5; a weak D match, TRBD1 (5 bases). V lost 11 bases to trimming and J lost 1 base, with 21 bases between them. The CDR3 sequence is 16 residues long. Germline V gene sequence: CDR1 SNHLY, CDR2 FYNNEI. The CDR3 nucleotides read TGTGCCTCCAAAGACCGGGCCGGGGGGAGCAATCAGCCCCAGCATTTT. Translated, it gives CASKDRAGGSNQPQHF.

In this sample, this clonotype turned up a few times. This chain joins TRBV9 and TRBJ1-2; D ambiguous. V lost 0 bases, J lost 0 bases, and 9 bases lay in between. This CDR3 has 15 residues. Per germline, CDR1 SGDLS and CDR2 YYNGEE. CDR3 sequence: CASSVASTPNYGYTF. The DNA of the CDR3 is TGTGCCAGCAGCGTAGCCTCAACCCCTAACTATGGCTACACCTTC.

This clonotype turned up a few times. The V call is TRBV2, the J call TRBJ2-3, with D perhaps TRBD1 or TRBD2 (5 bases each). Germline lookup yields CDR1 SNHLY and CDR2 FYNNEI. V dropped 4 bases and J dropped 1 base, with 12 bases sitting between them. This CDR3 is 15 amino acids long. For the CDR3, the DNA is TGTGCCAGCAGTGTTCGCCGAGGGGGCACAGATACGCAGTATTTT. This translates into CASSVRRGGTDTQYF.

This clonotype was seen at least ten times. The gene calls are TRBV5-1 and TRBJ1-6; 12 bases match TRBD1. The germline gives CDR1 SGHRS, CDR2 YFSETQ. With 4 bases clipped from V and 11 bases from J, the junction kept 10 bases outside the gene matches. The length of the CDR3 is 16 residues. The CDR3 DNA reads TGCGCCAGCAGCGATCCGGGACAGGGGGCAAGGGCACCCCTCCACTTT. Translating it yields CASSDPGQGARAPLHF.

This clonotype was counted only a few times. The V and J genes are TRBV19 and TRBJ2-7, with a weak D call TRBD2 (5 bases). Germline CDR1 reads LNHDA; CDR2 reads SQIVND (reference sequence). Trimming stripped 5 bases from V and 7 bases from J, with 9 bases between. This CDR3 comprises 11 residues. The chain's CDR3 is CASSEGREQYF. The CDR3 DNA reads as TGTGCCAGTAGTGAGGGCCGGGAGCAGTACTTC.

This clonotype was counted ten times or more. The gene calls are TRBV4-1 and TRBJ2-5; D uncertain. Germline CDR1 and CDR2: MGHRA and YSYEKL. This CDR3 is built from 14 residues. Trimming cost V 2 bases and J 2 bases, with 9 bases left between them. CDR3 residues: CASSQIQKQETQYF. Here the CDR3 DNA reads TGCGCCAGCAGCCAAATACAGAAACAAGAGACCCAGTACTTC.

In its sample, this clonotype was seen many times. The J gene is TRBJ2-1, the V gene TRBV12-3 or TRBV12-4; TRBD2 aligns across 8 bases. The CDR3 consists of 14 residues. The J segment lost 9 bases and the V segment lost 3 bases, leaving 7 bases of the junction unmatched. The CDR3 DNA is TGTGCCAGCAGTTTCACGGGGGGGCTCGGTGAGCAGTTCTTC. Translated, it gives CASSFTGGLGEQFF.

This clonotype was seen at least ten times. The gene calls are TRBV12-3 or TRBV12-4 and TRBJ1-2; 8 bases agree with TRBD1. V trimming: 5 bases; J trimming: 4 bases; junction bases outside the gene matches: 6. The CDR3 runs 14 residues. CDR3 amino acids: CASSGPGQVYGYTF. The CDR3 DNA reads TGTGCCAGCAGTGGCCCGGGACAGGTCTATGGCTACACCTTC.

The genes are TRBV7-9 and TRBJ2-1; maybe TRBD1 (5 bases). Trimming removed 4 bases from V and 9 bases from J, with 10 bases in between. This CDR3 comprises 12 residues. Germline CDR1 reads SEHNR; CDR2 reads FQNEAQ (reference sequence). The CDR3 here is CASSSDTPEQFF. The CDR3 nucleotides read TGTGCCAGCAGCTCGGACACACCTGAGCAGTTCTTC.

The chain employs TRBV3-1 and TRBJ2-1, with D possibly TRBD1 on 6 matching bases. Germline CDR1 LGHDT, CDR2 YNNKEL (reference sequence). The CDR3 sequence is 13 residues long. V was cut by 1 base and J by 9 bases, with 10 bases left in between. The CDR3 is CASSQGTVGEQFF. The CDR3 DNA reads as TGTGCCAGCAGCCAAGGGACAGTCGGTGAGCAGTTCTTC.

This clonotype was counted many times. The chain links TRBV2 to TRBJ1-6, with a weak D call TRBD1 (6 bases). The CDR3 sequence is 15 residues long. Trimming took 4 bases from V and 11 from J, leaving 18 bases between them. Germline CDR1 and CDR2: SNHLY and FYNNEI. The CDR3 region is CASSGSGTRRAPLHF. As DNA, the CDR3 is TGTGCCAGCAGTGGGTCCGGGACAAGAAGAGCACCCCTCCACTTT.

Note on this clonotype: Possible read error: a much larger clone is one base away. The chain combines TRBV3-1 with TRBJ1-5; maybe TRBD1 (6 bases). The V gene's germline CDR1 is LGHDT and CDR2 YNNKEL (reference sequence). The CDR3 loop spans 17 amino acids. CDR3 coding DNA: TGTACCAGCAGCTTCGGAGCACAGGGAAACGGCAATCAGCCCCAGCATTTT. Its translation is CTSSFGAQGNGNQPQHF.